This TCR beta chain is from a study of OX40 agonist ivuxolimab in advanced cancers. The V and J ends lost 6 bases and 4 bases respectively, with 4 bases between them. Germline CDR1 reads SNHLY; CDR2 reads FYNNEI. The CDR3 contains 11 residues. Data came from immunoSEQ multiplex PCR; TCRdb stores just in-frame clones and leaves some out. The sample lists some 97,000 clones; roughly 90% were seen once. Sequenced here: CD4+ or CD8+ T cells sorted from blood, sampled in a trial of the OX40 agonist ivuxolimab. The chain links TRBV2 to TRBJ1-5, with D hard to call. This receptor was obtained from an adult with an advanced solid tumor such as melanoma, head and neck, liver or kidney cancer. In DNA, the CDR3 is TGTGCCAGCAGCCTTAATCAGCCCCAGCATTTT. Its protein product is CASSLNQPQHF. Full variable domain (missing parts from reference TRBV2 and TRBJ1-5): EPEVTQTPSHQVTQMGQEVILRCVPISNHLYFYWYRQILGQKVEFLVSFYNNEISEKSEIFDDQFSVERPDGSNFTLKIRSTKLEDSAMYFCASSLNQPQHFGDGTRLSIL.